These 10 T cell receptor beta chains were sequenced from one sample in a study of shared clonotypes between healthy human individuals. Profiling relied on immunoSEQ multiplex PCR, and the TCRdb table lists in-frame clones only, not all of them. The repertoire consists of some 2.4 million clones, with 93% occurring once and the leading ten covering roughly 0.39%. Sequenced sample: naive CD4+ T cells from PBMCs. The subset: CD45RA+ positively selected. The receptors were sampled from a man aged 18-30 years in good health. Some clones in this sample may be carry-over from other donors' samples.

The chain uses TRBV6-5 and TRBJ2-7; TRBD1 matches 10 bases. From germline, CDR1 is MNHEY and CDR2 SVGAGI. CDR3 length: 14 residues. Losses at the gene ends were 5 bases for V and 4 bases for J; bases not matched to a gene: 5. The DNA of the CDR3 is TGTGCCAGCAGTCGGCCGGGACAGGGGTACGAGCAGTACTTC. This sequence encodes CASSRPGQGYEQYF.

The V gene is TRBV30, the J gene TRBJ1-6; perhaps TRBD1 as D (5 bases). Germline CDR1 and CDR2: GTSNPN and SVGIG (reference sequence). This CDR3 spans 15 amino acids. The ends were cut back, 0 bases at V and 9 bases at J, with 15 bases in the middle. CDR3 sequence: CAWSVRGEPGSPLHF. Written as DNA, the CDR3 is TGTGCCTGGAGTGTACGGGGGGAACCGGGTTCACCCCTCCACTTT.

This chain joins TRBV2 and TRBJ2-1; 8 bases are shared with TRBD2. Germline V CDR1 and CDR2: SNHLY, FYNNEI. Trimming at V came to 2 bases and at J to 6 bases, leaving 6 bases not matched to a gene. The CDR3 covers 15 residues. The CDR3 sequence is CASSERGSGANEQFF. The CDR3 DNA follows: TGTGCCAGCAGTGAACGGGGTAGCGGGGCCAATGAGCAGTTCTTC. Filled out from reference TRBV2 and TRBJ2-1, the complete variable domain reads EPEVTQTPSHQVTQMGQEVILRCVPISNHLYFYWYRQILGQKVEFLVSFYNNEISEKSEIFDDQFSVERPDGSNFTLKIRSTKLEDSAMYFCASSERGSGANEQFFGPGTRLTVL.

The CDR3 DNA reads as TGTGCCATCGGGCTAGGGCAGCCCCAGCATTTT. It codes for CAIGLGQPQHF. The chain carries TRBV10-3 and TRBJ1-5; D is unresolved. V lost 8 bases and J lost 7, with 9 bases in between. CDR1 is ENHRY and CDR2 is SYGVKD in the germline V gene. CDR3 length equals 11 residues.

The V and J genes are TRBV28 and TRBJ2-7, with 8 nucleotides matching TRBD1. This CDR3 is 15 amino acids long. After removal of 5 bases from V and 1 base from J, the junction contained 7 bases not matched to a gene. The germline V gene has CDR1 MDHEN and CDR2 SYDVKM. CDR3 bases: TGTGCCAGCAGTCGAGTACAGGGGGAGTCCTACGAGCAGTACTTC. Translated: CASSRVQGESYEQYF.

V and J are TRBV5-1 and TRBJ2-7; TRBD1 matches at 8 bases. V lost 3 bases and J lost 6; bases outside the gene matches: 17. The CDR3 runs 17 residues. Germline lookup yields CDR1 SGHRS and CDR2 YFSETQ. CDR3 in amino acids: CASSSPTGGPQLGEQYF. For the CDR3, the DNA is TGCGCCAGCAGCTCGCCTACAGGGGGACCCCAATTGGGCGAGCAGTACTTC.

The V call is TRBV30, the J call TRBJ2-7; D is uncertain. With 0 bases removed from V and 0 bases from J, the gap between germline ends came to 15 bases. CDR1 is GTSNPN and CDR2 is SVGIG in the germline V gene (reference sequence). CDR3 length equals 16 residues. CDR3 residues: CAWSVLPGVSSYEQYF. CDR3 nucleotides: TGTGCCTGGAGTGTACTCCCAGGCGTCAGCTCCTACGAGCAGTACTTC.

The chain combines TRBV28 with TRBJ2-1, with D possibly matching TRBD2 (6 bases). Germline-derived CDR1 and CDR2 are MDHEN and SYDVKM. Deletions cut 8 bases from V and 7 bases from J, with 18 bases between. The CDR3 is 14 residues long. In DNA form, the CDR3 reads TGTGCCAGCGGGCAAAGGGACTCCCTGAATGAGCAGTTCTTC. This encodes CASGQRDSLNEQFF.

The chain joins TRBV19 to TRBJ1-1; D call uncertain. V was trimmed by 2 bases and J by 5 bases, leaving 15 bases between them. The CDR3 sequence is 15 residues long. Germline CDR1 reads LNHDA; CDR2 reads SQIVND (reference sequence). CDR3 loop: CASSILDLGSTEAFF. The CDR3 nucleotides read TGTGCCAGTAGTATATTGGATCTCGGGTCAACTGAAGCTTTCTTT.

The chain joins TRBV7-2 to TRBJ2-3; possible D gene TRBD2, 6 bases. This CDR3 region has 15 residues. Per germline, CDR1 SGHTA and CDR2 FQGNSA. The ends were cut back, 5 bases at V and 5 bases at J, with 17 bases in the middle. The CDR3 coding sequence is TGTGCCAGCAGCCTGGACTATCCCCGTCAAGATACGCAGTATTTT. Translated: CASSLDYPRQDTQYF.